This TCR beta chain was profiled in a study of blood T cell repertoires in COVID-19. Study context: Specimens from acute and convalescent COVID-19 originated in the United States, Italy and Spain.

This clone was recorded only once. CDR1 and CDR2 (germline): LNHNV, YYDKDF (reference sequence). The CDR3 runs 16 residues. V lost 5 bases and J lost 0; bases outside the gene matches: 3. Profiled with immunoSEQ multiplex PCR; TCRdb holds only in-frame clones, not every one. Of approximately 190,000 clones listed, 70% to 85% are singletons. The sample taken for sequencing was peripheral blood. This TCR was sampled from a human donor with acute or convalescent COVID-19. The donor label of this sample is uncertain. The chain links TRBV15 to TRBJ2-3; 12 nucleotides align to TRBD2. For the CDR3, the DNA is TGTGCCACCAGCCGGGGACTAGCGGGTAGCACAGATACGCAGTATTTT. As protein: CATSRGLAGSTDTQYF.